The 3 T cell receptor beta chains below come from one sample, sequenced in a study of T cell responses to AZD1222 COVID-19 vaccine. Measured with immunoSEQ multiplex PCR; TCRdb has only the in-frame clones, and not every one. This sample carries 93,000 or so clones, about nine tenths of them seen once, and the ten largest clones take about 5%. The source was peripheral blood, collected on day 0 of AZD1222 vaccination. The receptors originated from an adult in good health.

The chain recombines TRBV29-1 with TRBJ2-1; D might be TRBD2 (6 bases). Trimming pared 7 bases from V and 6 bases from J, leaving 13 bases between. Looked up from germline, CDR1 is SQVTM and CDR2 is ANQGSEA. The CDR3 contains 12 residues. The CDR3 region is CSAQETSNEQFF. CDR3 nucleotides: TGCAGCGCCCAGGAGACTAGCAATGAGCAGTTCTTC.

This sequence joins TRBV6-1 and TRBJ2-3, with TRBD2 matching 7 bases. Germline lookup yields CDR1 MNHNS and CDR2 SASEGT. CDR3 length: 14 residues. With 3 bases clipped from V and 2 bases from J, the junction kept 2 bases outside the gene matches. The CDR3 DNA follows: TGTGCCAGCAGTGAGCGGGGGACCACAGATACGCAGTATTTT. Residues: CASSERGTTDTQYF.

The chain combines TRBV24-1 with TRBJ2-5; TRBD2 aligns across 12 bases. CDR1 is KGHDR, CDR2 SFDVKD, per germline. The CDR3 contains 18 residues. Unmatched junction bases numbered 9, after V lost 3 bases and J lost 2 bases. The CDR3 nucleotides read TGTGCCACCAGTGATCAGACTGGACTAGCGGGGCTACAAGAGACCCAGTACTTC. Translated: CATSDQTGLAGLQETQYF.